The TCR beta chain under discussion was sequenced for a study of graft-versus-host responses after intestinal transplantation. For the study at large: Multivisceral, liver-intestinal, or isolated intestinal grafts went to recipients. Each recipient received anti-thymocyte globulin induction, then tacrolimus and steroids for approximately three years.

Remarks on this clone: Antigen specificity is unknown.

Study results and caveats: With peak circulating GvH clone levels came an association with early post-transplant HvG declines.

Sequencing used immunoSEQ multiplex PCR; TCRdb keeps in-frame clones, though not all of them. The data hold approximately 90,000 clones, with 90% to 95% observed a single time. Germline V lookup: CDR1 ENHRY, CDR2 SYGVKD. This CDR3 contains 14 residues. V trimming: 2 bases; J trimming: 8 bases; junction bases outside the gene matches: 2. The sequence derives from a human donor who received an intestinal transplant. This specimen consisted of unstimulated CD8+ T cells sorted from spleen or lymph node cells, obtained before intestinal transplant. This sequence joins TRBV10-3 and TRBJ1-4, with 10 bases lining up with TRBD1. CDR3 coding DNA: TGTGCCATCAGTGAGGGGACAGGGGAAGAAAAACTGTTTTTT. Protein sequence: CAISEGTGEEKLFF.